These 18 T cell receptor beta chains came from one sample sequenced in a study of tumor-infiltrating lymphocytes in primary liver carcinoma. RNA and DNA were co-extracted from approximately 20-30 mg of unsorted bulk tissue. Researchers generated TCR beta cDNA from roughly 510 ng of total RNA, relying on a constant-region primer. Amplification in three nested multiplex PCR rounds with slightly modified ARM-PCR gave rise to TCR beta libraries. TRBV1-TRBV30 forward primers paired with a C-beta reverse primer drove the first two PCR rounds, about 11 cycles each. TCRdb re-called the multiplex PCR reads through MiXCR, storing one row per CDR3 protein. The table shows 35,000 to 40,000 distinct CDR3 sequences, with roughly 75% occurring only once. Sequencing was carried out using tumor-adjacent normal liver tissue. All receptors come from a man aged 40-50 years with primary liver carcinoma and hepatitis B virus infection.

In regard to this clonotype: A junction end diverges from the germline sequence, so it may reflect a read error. For the CDR3, the DNA is TGTGCCAGCGGCCATGTTAGTTTTTCCGCCAATGAGCAATTCTTC. Translating gives CASGHVSFSANEQFF. The V gene is TRBV4-2, the J gene TRBJ2-1; no firm D call. This CDR3 has 15 residues. The germline CDR1 and CDR2 sequences are LGHNA and YNFKEQ.

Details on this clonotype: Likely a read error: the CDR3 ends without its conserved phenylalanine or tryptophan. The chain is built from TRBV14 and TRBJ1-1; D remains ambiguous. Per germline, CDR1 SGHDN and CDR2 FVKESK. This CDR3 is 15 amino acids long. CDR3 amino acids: CASSQRGLMKTEAFY. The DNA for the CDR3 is TGTGCCAGCAGCCAACGGGGATTAATGAAGACTGAAGCTTTCTAT.

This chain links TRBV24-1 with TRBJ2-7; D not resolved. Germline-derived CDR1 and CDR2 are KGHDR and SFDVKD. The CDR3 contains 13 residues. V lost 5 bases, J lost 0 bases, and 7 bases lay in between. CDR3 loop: CATSGASSYEQYF. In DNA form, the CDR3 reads TGTGCCACCAGTGGCGCCAGCTCCTACGAGCAGTACTTC.

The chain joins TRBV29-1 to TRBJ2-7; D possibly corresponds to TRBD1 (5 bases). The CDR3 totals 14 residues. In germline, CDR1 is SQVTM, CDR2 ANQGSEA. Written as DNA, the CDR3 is TGCGGCGCTTCCATGCCAGGGCGGTTCTACGAGCAGTACTTC. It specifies CGASMPGRFYEQYF.

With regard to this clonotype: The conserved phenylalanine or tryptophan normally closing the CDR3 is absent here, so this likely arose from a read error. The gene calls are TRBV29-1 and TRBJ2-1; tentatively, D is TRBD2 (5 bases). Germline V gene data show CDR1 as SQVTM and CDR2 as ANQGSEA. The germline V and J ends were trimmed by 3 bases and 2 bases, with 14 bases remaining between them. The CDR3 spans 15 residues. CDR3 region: CSVDRGRAPYNEQFI. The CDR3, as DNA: TGCAGCGTTGATAGAGGGAGAGCACCCTACAATGAGCAGTTCATC.

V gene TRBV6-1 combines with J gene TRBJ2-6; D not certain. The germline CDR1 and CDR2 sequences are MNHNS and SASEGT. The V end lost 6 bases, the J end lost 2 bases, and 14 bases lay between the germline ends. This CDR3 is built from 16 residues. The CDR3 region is CASSVQPKAGANVLTF. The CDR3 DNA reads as TGTGCCAGCAGCGTACAGCCCAAGGCTGGGGCCAACGTCCTGACTTTC.

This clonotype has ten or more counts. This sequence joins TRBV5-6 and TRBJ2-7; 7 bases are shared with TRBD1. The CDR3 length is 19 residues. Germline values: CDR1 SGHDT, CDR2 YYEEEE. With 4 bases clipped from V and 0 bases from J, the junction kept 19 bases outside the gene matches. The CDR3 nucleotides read TGTGCCAGCAGCGCCACAGGGGCCCGCGAGGGGCAGAACTCCTACGAGCAGTACTTC. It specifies CASSATGAREGQNSYEQYF.

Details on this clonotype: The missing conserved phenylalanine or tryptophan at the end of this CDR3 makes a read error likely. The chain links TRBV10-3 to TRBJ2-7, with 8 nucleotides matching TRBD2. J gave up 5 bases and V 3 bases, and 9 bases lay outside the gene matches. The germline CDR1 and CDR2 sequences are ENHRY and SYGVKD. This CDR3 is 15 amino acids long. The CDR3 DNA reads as TGTGCCATCAGTGATCGTGGAGCGGGAGTAGACGAGCAGTACCTC. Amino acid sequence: CAISDRGAGVDEQYL.

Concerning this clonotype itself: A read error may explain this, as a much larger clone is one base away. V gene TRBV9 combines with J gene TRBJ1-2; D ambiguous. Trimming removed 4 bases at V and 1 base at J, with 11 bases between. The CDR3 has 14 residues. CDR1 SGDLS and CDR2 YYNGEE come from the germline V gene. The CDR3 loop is CASSFMEDNYGYTF. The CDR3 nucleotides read TGTGCCAGCAGCTTTATGGAGGATAACTATGGCTACACCTTC.

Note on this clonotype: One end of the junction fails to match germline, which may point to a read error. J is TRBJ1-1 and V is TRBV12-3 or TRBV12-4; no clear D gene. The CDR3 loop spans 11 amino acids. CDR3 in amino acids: CASSPGTEALF. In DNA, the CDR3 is TGTGCCAGCAGCCCAGGCACTGAAGCTCTCTTT.

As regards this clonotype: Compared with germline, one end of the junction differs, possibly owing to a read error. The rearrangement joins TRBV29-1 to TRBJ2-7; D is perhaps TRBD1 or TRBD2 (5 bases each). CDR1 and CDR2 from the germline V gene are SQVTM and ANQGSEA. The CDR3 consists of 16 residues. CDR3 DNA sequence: TGCAGTCCCATGACATCTGGGACCGGCATTCCCTACGGGCAGTACTTC. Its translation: CSPMTSGTGIPYGQYF.

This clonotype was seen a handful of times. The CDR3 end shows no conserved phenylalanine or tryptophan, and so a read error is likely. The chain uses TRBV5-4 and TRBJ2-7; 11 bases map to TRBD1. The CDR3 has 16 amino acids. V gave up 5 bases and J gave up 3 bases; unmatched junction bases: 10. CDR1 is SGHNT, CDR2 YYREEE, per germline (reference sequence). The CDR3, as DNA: TGTGCCAGCAGTCCGGCGTTCGGGACAGGGGGCTACGAGCAGTACCTC. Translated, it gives CASSPAFGTGGYEQYL.

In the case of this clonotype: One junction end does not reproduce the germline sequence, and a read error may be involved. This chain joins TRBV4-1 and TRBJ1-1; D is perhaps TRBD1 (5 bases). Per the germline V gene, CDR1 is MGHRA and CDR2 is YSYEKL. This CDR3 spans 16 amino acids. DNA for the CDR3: TGCCCCAGCACCGTGGTTGGGGGACGAGGGAACACTGAAGCTTTCTTT. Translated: CPSTVVGGRGNTEAFF.

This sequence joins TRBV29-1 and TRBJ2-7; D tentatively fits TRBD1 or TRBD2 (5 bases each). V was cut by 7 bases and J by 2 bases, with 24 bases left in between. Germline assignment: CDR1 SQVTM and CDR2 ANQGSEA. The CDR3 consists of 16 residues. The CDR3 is CSAKTSGTGAPYEQYF. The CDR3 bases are TGCAGCGCTAAGACATCTGGGACCGGGGCTCCCTACGAGCAGTACTTC.

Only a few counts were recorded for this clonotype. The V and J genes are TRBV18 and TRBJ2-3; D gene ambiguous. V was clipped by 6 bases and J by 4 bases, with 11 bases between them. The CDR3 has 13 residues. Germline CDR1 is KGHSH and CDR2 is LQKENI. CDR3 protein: CASSPLVSDTQYF. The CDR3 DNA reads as TGTGCCAGCTCCCCCCTGGTGTCAGATACGCAGTATTTT.

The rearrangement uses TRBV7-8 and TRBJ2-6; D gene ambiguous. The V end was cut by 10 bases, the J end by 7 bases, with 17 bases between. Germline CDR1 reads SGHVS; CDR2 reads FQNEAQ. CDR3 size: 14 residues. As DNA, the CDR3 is TGTGCCACTGACCCTGTGTCAAGCGCCAACGTCCTGACTTTC. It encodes CATDPVSSANVLTF.

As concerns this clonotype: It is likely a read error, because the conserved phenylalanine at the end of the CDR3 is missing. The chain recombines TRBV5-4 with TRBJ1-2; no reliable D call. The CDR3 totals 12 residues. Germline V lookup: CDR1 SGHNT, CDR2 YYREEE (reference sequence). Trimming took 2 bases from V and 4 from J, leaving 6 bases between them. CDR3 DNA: TGTGCCAGCAGCTTTACTTCCTATGGCTACACCATC. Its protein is CASSFTSYGYTI.

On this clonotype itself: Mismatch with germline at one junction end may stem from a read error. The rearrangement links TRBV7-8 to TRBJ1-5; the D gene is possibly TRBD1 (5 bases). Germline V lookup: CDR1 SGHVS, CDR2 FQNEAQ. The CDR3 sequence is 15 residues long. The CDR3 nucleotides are TGTGCCAGCAGCTTAGATCCCCAGGGTAATCAGCTCCAGCATTTT. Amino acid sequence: CASSLDPQGNQLQHF.